One and the same sample provided the 2 T cell receptor beta chains below, sequenced in a study of CD8+ T cells in alopecia areata. Following RNA extraction, reverse transcription yielded cDNA that acted as the sequencing template. The method was immunoSEQ multiplex PCR; TCRdb's version includes in-frame clones alone and lacks a portion of them. The sample contains around 250,000 clones, roughly two thirds of which appear only once. The sequenced sample was CD4+ T cells sorted from blood, obtained at week 0. All receptors come from a human donor with alopecia areata.

The chain links TRBV18 to TRBJ1-2; D remains ambiguous. Germline V gene sequence: CDR1 KGHSH, CDR2 LQKENI. This CDR3 has 13 amino acids. V lost 3 bases and J 3 bases, leaving 8 bases between the germline ends. CDR3 coding DNA: TGTGCCAGCTCACCCTCTACCGACTATGGCTACACCTTC. Translating it yields CASSPSTDYGYTF.

The gene calls are TRBV5-6 and TRBJ2-4; 8 positions match TRBD2. The CDR3 totals 18 residues. The germline V gene has CDR1 SGHDT and CDR2 YYEEEE. V lost 2 bases, J lost 0 bases, and 10 bases stayed unmatched. CDR3 loop: CASSFTVGREIAKNIQYF. The CDR3 DNA is TGTGCCAGCAGCTTTACGGTCGGGAGGGAGATAGCCAAAAACATTCAGTACTTC.